The sequence of this T cell receptor (beta chain) was determined in a study of T cell responses to AZD1222 COVID-19 vaccine. For the study at large: Analysis merged second doses at about 4 or about 12 weeks. The study's findings and limits: Of the AZD1222 recipients, only 5 to 7 were seropositive at baseline. No day 14 peak samples; only post-peak repertoires were characterized. Clonal diversity was possibly underestimated; the donors were predominantly white British and more often female.

The protocol was immunoSEQ multiplex PCR, while the TCRdb copy is restricted to in-frame clones and leaves out a portion. Here the sample spans around 100,000 clones, 92% being singletons. The CDR3 covers 15 residues. V lost 6 bases and J lost 4, with 18 bases in between. CDR1 is MNHEY, CDR2 SVGAGI, per germline. About this clone itself: The antigen is undetermined.

The sequencing used peripheral blood, collected on day 0 of AZD1222 vaccination. The rearrangement joins TRBV6-5 to TRBJ1-1, with D possibly matching TRBD1 (5 bases). This receptor was obtained from an adult in good health. The CDR3 region has the DNA TGTGCCAGCAGACCACCCAGGGAGGGAAGCACTGAAGCTTTCTTT. It specifies CASRPPREGSTEAFF.